This T cell receptor (beta chain) is drawn from a study of blood T cell repertoires in COVID-19. Across the study: Samples representing acute and convalescent COVID-19 were sourced from the United States, Italy and Spain. The cDNA or gDNA used as material had been derived from T cells, B-cell-depleted T cells, or PBMCs.

Trimming took 5 bases from V and 7 from J; bases not matched to a gene: 3. This CDR3 contains 14 residues. Germline V lookup: CDR1 KGHSH, CDR2 LQKENI. Generated by immunoSEQ multiplex PCR, the TCRdb table keeps only in-frame clones and is missing some. The sample gives 200,000 to 300,000 clones, roughly 85% of which show up once; about 9.1% is in the top ten. Cohort placement rested on clinical history that participants reported themselves. Sequenced material: PBMCs or T cells enriched from blood (not recorded which). The chain links TRBV18 to TRBJ2-1, with TRBD1 matching over 12 bases. This receptor was obtained from a woman aged 45-60 years with acute COVID-19. The CDR3 DNA follows: TGTGCCAGCTCAGGGACAGGGGGCTGGAATGAGCAGTTCTTC. It specifies CASSGTGGWNEQFF.